The 23 T cell receptor beta chains below come from one sample, sequenced in a study of cytotoxic CD8 clonotypes in ibrutinib-treated CLL. Profiling relied on immunoSEQ multiplex PCR, and the TCRdb table lists in-frame clones only, not all of them. The sample has some 200,000 clones; 70% to 75% are singletons. The sample in question was PBMCs, obtained after 12 months of ibrutinib treatment. These receptor sequences come from a human donor with chronic lymphocytic leukemia.

The chain is built from TRBV5-1 and TRBJ2-1; TRBD1 aligns across 7 bases. CDR3 length: 15 residues. Germline lookup yields CDR1 SGHRS and CDR2 YFSETQ. V was clipped by 0 bases and J by 10 bases; unmatched bases: 10. The CDR3 protein is CASSLDIRDRDEQFF. CDR3 nucleotide sequence: TGCGCCAGCAGCTTGGATATCCGAGACAGGGACGAGCAGTTCTTC.

Worth noting for this clone: Other DNA sequences from this sample encode an identical CDR3 as well. CDR3 loop: CASRLNTEAFF. The CDR3 region has the DNA TGTGCCAGCAGATTGAACACTGAAGCTTTCTTT. The rearrangement joins TRBV28 to TRBJ1-1; D unresolved. This CDR3 region has 11 residues. Germline V gene lookup returns CDR1 MDHEN and CDR2 SYDVKM. Trimming cost V 6 bases and J 0 bases, with 2 bases left between them.

This clone was seen once. The chain links TRBV19 to TRBJ1-2, with TRBD1 matching over 7 bases. This CDR3 contains 15 residues. Germline CDR1 and CDR2: LNHDA and SQIVND (reference sequence). V shed 3 bases, J shed 4 bases, and the junction held 8 bases outside the gene matches. The CDR3 coding sequence is TGTGCCAGTAGTATTCCACAGGGGAGAGGCTATGGCTACACCTTC. Its translation: CASSIPQGRGYGYTF.

This chain joins TRBV14 and TRBJ1-5, with D possibly being TRBD1 (5 bases). Germline assignment: CDR1 SGHDN and CDR2 FVKESK. V was shortened by 5 bases and J by 2 bases, with 7 bases between the two germline ends. The CDR3 extends over 13 amino acids. The CDR3 region has the DNA TGTGCCAGCAGCTCGACAGGCAATCAGCCCCAGCATTTT. The encoded protein is CASSSTGNQPQHF.

J is TRBJ1-1 and V is TRBV5-1, with D maybe TRBD1 (5 bases). V lost 5 bases to trimming and J lost 0 bases, with 14 bases between them. Germline lookup yields CDR1 SGHRS and CDR2 YFSETQ. The CDR3 extends over 15 amino acids. CDR3 loop: CASRTSGGLNTEAFF. CDR3 in DNA: TGCGCCAGCAGGACGTCGGGGGGACTGAACACTGAAGCTTTCTTT.

V usage is TRBV7-9 and J usage is TRBJ1-2, with 8 bases matching TRBD1. Trimming took 5 bases from V and 6 from J; bases not matched to a gene: 14. CDR1 is SEHNR and CDR2 is FQNEAQ in the germline V gene (reference sequence). The CDR3 has 16 residues. Here the CDR3 reads CASSHRDRTFLDGYTF. In nucleotides, the CDR3 is TGTGCCAGCAGCCACCGGGACAGGACCTTCTTAGATGGCTACACCTTC.

The chain carries TRBV30 and TRBJ2-1; the match to TRBD1 covers 7 bases. The V gene end was trimmed by 3 bases and the J gene end by 4 bases; junction bases not matched to a gene: 6. CDR1 GTSNPN and CDR2 SVGIG come from the germline V gene (reference sequence). CDR3 length: 14 residues. CDR3 coding DNA: TGTGCCTGGAGAACCGGGACAGCATACAATGAGCAGTTCTTC. Translated: CAWRTGTAYNEQFF.

V and J are TRBV30 and TRBJ1-1, with a tentative D call TRBD1 (5 bases). Germline V gives CDR1 GTSNPN, CDR2 SVGIG (reference sequence). The CDR3 is made up of 12 amino acids. V shed 5 bases and J shed 1 base, with 8 bases lying between them. The CDR3 here is CAWGTRNTEAFF. CDR3 DNA: TGTGCCTGGGGGACCCGGAACACTGAAGCTTTCTTT.

V is TRBV25-1 and J is TRBJ2-1, with D perhaps TRBD1 (6 bases). V lost 4 bases to trimming and J lost 5 bases, with 12 bases between them. Germline loops: CDR1 MGHDK, CDR2 SYGVNS. The CDR3 sequence is 14 residues long. The CDR3 bases are TGTGCCAGCAGTGTATGGCAGGGGAACAATGAGCAGTTCTTC. This codes for CASSVWQGNNEQFF.

This clone was counted a few times. The genes are TRBV5-1 and TRBJ2-3; 12 bases are a match to TRBD2. Germline V lookup: CDR1 SGHRS, CDR2 YFSETQ. V dropped 5 bases and J dropped 0; count of bases not matched to a gene: 4. This CDR3 has 16 residues. CDR3 nucleotides: TGCGCCAGCAGACGGACTAGCGGGACTAGCACAGATACGCAGTATTTT. Its translation: CASRRTSGTSTDTQYF.

The V and J genes are TRBV19 and TRBJ2-1; 7 bases line up with TRBD1. CDR1 LNHDA and CDR2 SQIVND come from the germline V gene (reference sequence). Germline trimming cut 3 bases from V and 5 bases from J; bases unmatched to any gene: 10. The CDR3 totals 16 residues. In DNA, the CDR3 is TGTGCCAGTAGTATGGGGGACAGCGTTTCTGACAATGAGCAGTTCTTC. Amino acids: CASSMGDSVSDNEQFF.

CDR3 protein: CASKIPLGTEAFF. As DNA, the CDR3 is TGTGCCAGCAAAATCCCGTTGGGGACTGAAGCTTTCTTT. The rearrangement uses TRBV27 and TRBJ1-1; D is ambiguous. Trimming pared 7 bases from V and 5 bases from J, leaving 14 bases between. The CDR3 extends over 13 amino acids. Germline CDR1 reads MNHEY; CDR2 reads SMNVEV (reference sequence).

The V and J genes are TRBV5-1 and TRBJ1-2; D perhaps matches TRBD1 (6 bases). The CDR3 loop spans 13 amino acids. V lost 4 bases and J 3 bases, leaving 10 bases between the germline ends. Germline V gene lookup returns CDR1 SGHRS and CDR2 YFSETQ. The CDR3 DNA reads TGCGCCAGCAGCCTGACAGGCTACTATGGCTACACCTTC. It yields the protein CASSLTGYYGYTF.

In its sample, this clone was seen a few times. The V gene is TRBV7-9, the J gene TRBJ1-1; 7 bases align to TRBD1. V shed 7 bases and J 7 bases; nucleotides not matched to a gene: 9. The CDR3 has 13 residues. From germline, CDR1 is SEHNR and CDR2 FQNEAQ (reference sequence). DNA of the CDR3: TGTGCCAGCACTAACAGGGGAGGTGGTGAAGCTTTCTTT. Amino acid sequence: CASTNRGGGEAFF.

This sequence joins TRBV11-3 and TRBJ1-1; D gene unclear. Germline V gene data show CDR1 as SGHNT and CDR2 as YENEEA. The V and J ends lost 5 bases and 1 base respectively, with 14 bases between them. The CDR3 length is 15 residues. CDR3 nucleotides: TGTGCCAGCAGCCCCCGGCGCGGACCGAACACTGAAGCTTTCTTT. Protein: CASSPRRGPNTEAFF. The variable domain in full, with the rest retrieved from reference TRBV11-3 and TRBJ1-1, is EAGVVQSPRYKIIEKKQPVAFWCNPISGHNTLYWYLQNLGQGPELLIRYENEEAVDDSQLPKDRFSAERLKGVDSTLKIQPAELGDSAVYLCASSPRRGPNTEAFFGQGTRLTVV.

In this sample, this clone turned up once. The chain carries TRBV7-2 and TRBJ1-1; D is perhaps TRBD1 (5 bases). Trimming left V 3 bases short and J 3 bases short, with 11 bases between. This CDR3 contains 14 residues. The germline CDR1 and CDR2 sequences are SGHTA and FQGNSA. Here the CDR3 reads CASSFGREDTEAFF. CDR3 sequence (DNA): TGTGCCAGCAGCTTTGGCAGGGAAGACACTGAAGCTTTCTTT.

This clone has only a few counts. The CDR3 spells CASSGGPYGYTF. The CDR3 DNA is TGTGCCAGCAGTGGCGGACCTTATGGCTACACCTTC. The rearrangement links TRBV25-1 to TRBJ1-2; D gene ambiguous. Trimming took 4 bases from V and 5 from J, leaving 8 bases between them. Germline V gene sequence: CDR1 MGHDK, CDR2 SYGVNS. This CDR3 is 12 amino acids long.

The V call is TRBV9, the J call TRBJ2-3, with D possibly being TRBD1 or TRBD2 (6 bases each). The CDR3 contains 15 residues. Germline V gives CDR1 SGDLS, CDR2 YYNGEE. Trimming stripped 3 bases from V and 4 bases from J, with 15 bases between. CDR3 coding DNA: TGTGCCAGCAGCGCAAACGGGGGCGGGGCAGATACGCAGTATTTT. Translating it yields CASSANGGGADTQYF.

Written as DNA, the CDR3 is TGTGCCAGCAGTTACTTTGGACAGAGCTCTGGAAACACCATATATTTT. Protein sequence: CASSYFGQSSGNTIYF. The V and J genes are TRBV6-5 and TRBJ1-3; D possibly corresponds to TRBD1 (6 bases). Trimming pared 1 base from V and 0 bases from J, leaving 10 bases between. This CDR3 has 16 amino acids. The germline V gene has CDR1 MNHEY and CDR2 SVGAGI.

The chain carries TRBV4-2 and TRBJ2-3; 8 bases agree with TRBD2. In germline, CDR1 is LGHNA, CDR2 YNFKEQ. V lost 5 bases to trimming and J lost 1 base; unmatched junction nucleotides: 8. CDR3 size: 16 residues. The CDR3 DNA reads TGTGCCAGCAGCGTGAGGGCTAGCGGGCGCACAGATACGCAGTATTTT. This codes for CASSVRASGRTDTQYF.

V usage is TRBV5-1 and J usage is TRBJ2-1; D is uncertain. The germline V gene has CDR1 SGHRS and CDR2 YFSETQ. V was pared by 0 bases and J by 1 base, with 8 bases between. The CDR3 is made up of 15 amino acids. For the CDR3, the DNA is TGCGCCAGCAGCTTGGACAGCCCTTCCTACAATGAGCAGTTCTTC. Translating gives CASSLDSPSYNEQFF. Together with reference TRBV5-1 and TRBJ2-1, the CDR3 gives the full variable domain: KAGVTQTPRYLIKTRGQQVTLSCSPISGHRSVSWYQQTPGQGLQFLFEYFSETQRNKGNFPGRFSGRQFSNSRSEMNVSTLELGDSALYLCASSLDSPSYNEQFFGPGTRLTVL.

This chain uses TRBV27 with TRBJ1-5; D possibly corresponds to TRBD1 (5 bases). From germline, CDR1 is MNHEY and CDR2 SMNVEV (reference sequence). The ends were cut back, 2 bases at V and 1 base at J, with 15 bases in the middle. CDR3 length equals 17 residues. The CDR3 here is CASSLRGRVVSNQPQHF. CDR3 sequence (DNA): TGTGCCAGCAGTTTACGGGGCAGGGTGGTAAGCAATCAGCCCCAGCATTTT.

CDR3 nucleotides: TGTGCCAGCAGCCTACAGGACAATAGCAATCAGCCCCAGCATTTT. Its translation: CASSLQDNSNQPQHF. This sequence joins TRBV2 and TRBJ1-5; D might be TRBD1 (5 bases). Trimming removed 6 bases at V and 0 bases at J, with 12 bases between. The CDR3 sequence is 15 residues long. The germline gives CDR1 SNHLY, CDR2 FYNNEI.